This TCR beta chain was recovered during a study of shared T cell receptors in the human thymus. Germline V gene sequence: CDR1 LGHNA, CDR2 YSLEER. Trimming removed 0 bases from V and 1 base from J; junction bases left unmatched: 14. The CDR3 covers 22 residues. Clones were read by immunoSEQ multiplex PCR, and TCRdb kept only the in-frame ones, dropping some. The repertoire has 500,000 to 750,000 clones, 88% of them found once; the top ten carry 0.0095% to 0.013%. This sample also belongs to another study, concerning human thymus T cells. Per that study: Immunologically healthy infants in Finland undergoing congenital heart defect surgery were the donors. Resections from corrective heart surgery provided thymus tissue. It looked as if thymic and blood repertoires used V and J genes in a biased way. Related work showed strongly overlapping thymic repertoires across unrelated individuals.

The receptor was derived from a boy under two years old with a congenital heart defect. V is TRBV4-3 and J is TRBJ2-1; 14 nucleotides match TRBD2. What was sequenced was thymocytes. In nucleotides, the CDR3 is TGCGCCAGCAGCCAAGATTATTGGGGGACTAGCGGGAGTGGGGTGTCCTACAATGAGCAGTTCTTC. It translates to CASSQDYWGTSGSGVSYNEQFF.